A selection of T cell receptor beta chains follows, all from one sample in a study of blood T cell repertoires in COVID-19. Clones were sequenced by immunoSEQ multiplex PCR, and TCRdb holds only the in-frame ones, with some missing. The table shows fewer than 350,000 clones, with 85% occurring only once. The specimen was PBMCs or T cells enriched from blood (not recorded which). Receptors were obtained from a woman in her 50s who had recovered from COVID-19. CDR3s include the opening cysteine and the closing phenylalanine or tryptophan. D genes are given only for firm matches. Clone size appears in some rows only: once, few, many, or a class for an expanded clone.

CDR3 DNA: TGTGCCAGCAGCCAAGGAGAACGACTACTTAGAGGCAATGAGCAGTTCTTC
CDR3 protein: CASSQGERLLRGNEQFF
J gene: TRBJ2-1
D gene: NA
clone size: NA
V gene: TRBV14

CDR3 DNA: TGCGCCAGCAGCGTGACAGGGGGCCCCTACGAGCAGTACTTC
CDR3 protein: CASSVTGGPYEQYF
J gene: TRBJ2-7
D gene: TRBD1
clone size: few
V gene: TRBV5-1

CDR3 DNA: TGCGCCAGCAGCCACCCTAAGGGGGATAATTCACCCCTCCACTTT
CDR3 protein: CASSHPKGDNSPLHF
J gene: TRBJ1-6
D gene: NA
clone size: NA
V gene: TRBV4-1

CDR3 DNA: TGTGCCAGTAGTATAGATCTCCCGACAGGGCGAGTGGAAAAACTGTTTTTT
CDR3 protein: CASSIDLPTGRVEKLFF
J gene: TRBJ1-4
D gene: TRBD1
clone size: NA
V gene: TRBV19

CDR3 DNA: TGTGCCAGTAGTACGTTTAGCGGGAGTATGGCAGATACGCAGTATTTT
CDR3 protein: CASSTFSGSMADTQYF
J gene: TRBJ2-3
D gene: TRBD2
clone size: NA
V gene: TRBV19

CDR3 DNA: TGCGCCAGCAGCCTTGGCACCGGGGAATCGGCCTATGGCTACACCTTC
CDR3 protein: CASSLGTGESAYGYTF
J gene: TRBJ1-2
D gene: NA
clone size: NA
V gene: TRBV5-1

CDR3 DNA: TGTGCCAGCTCACCACCTGGGACAGGGGGAATAATCAGCCCCCAGCATTTT
CDR3 protein: CASSPPGTGGIISPQHF
J gene: TRBJ1-5
D gene: TRBD1
clone size: NA
V gene: TRBV18

CDR3 DNA: TGCGCCAGCAGCCTCCAGGGGGCCAACCCGTACACTGAAGCTTTCTTT
CDR3 protein: CASSLQGANPYTEAFF
J gene: TRBJ1-1
D gene: TRBD1
clone size: few
V gene: TRBV4-1

CDR3 DNA: TGCAGCGTTGGGGAGACCTACGAGCAGTACTTC
CDR3 protein: CSVGETYEQYF
J gene: TRBJ2-7
D gene: NA
clone size: NA
V gene: TRBV29-1

CDR3 DNA: TGTGCCAGTAGTATCGGGACAGTTCTGGAGGAGACCCAGTACTTC
CDR3 protein: CASSIGTVLEETQYF
J gene: TRBJ2-5
D gene: TRBD1
clone size: NA
V gene: TRBV19

CDR3 DNA: TGTGCCAGCAGCTTAGACGGGGGGGTATACAATGAGCAGTTCTTC
CDR3 protein: CASSLDGGVYNEQFF
J gene: TRBJ2-1
D gene: TRBD2
clone size: NA
V gene: TRBV11-3

CDR3 DNA: TGTGCCAGCAGCTTGGGCCAGGGGATCAATCAGCCCCAGCATTTT
CDR3 protein: CASSLGQGINQPQHF
J gene: TRBJ1-5
D gene: NA
clone size: NA
V gene: TRBV5-8

CDR3 DNA: TGTGCCAGCTCACCCCCAGGCACAGATACGCAGTATTTT
CDR3 protein: CASSPPGTDTQYF
J gene: TRBJ2-3
D gene: NA
clone size: NA
V gene: TRBV18

CDR3 DNA: TGTGCCAGCACAAACGAGATGGTGAACACTGAAGCTTTCTTT
CDR3 protein: CASTNEMVNTEAFF
J gene: TRBJ1-1
D gene: NA
clone size: NA
V gene: TRBV2

CDR3 DNA: TGTGCCAGCAGGCTTCTCGGCACTGAAGCTTTCTTT
CDR3 protein: CASRLLGTEAFF
J gene: TRBJ1-1
D gene: NA
clone size: NA
V gene: TRBV12-3/TRBV12-4

CDR3 DNA: TGTGCCAGTAGTATCAGCGAGGCGGATTCACCCCTCCACTTT
CDR3 protein: CASSISEADSPLHF
J gene: TRBJ1-6
D gene: NA
clone size: NA
V gene: TRBV19

CDR3 DNA: TGCGCCAGCAGTGATGAGGCAGATACGCAGTATTTT
CDR3 protein: CASSDEADTQYF
J gene: TRBJ2-3
D gene: NA
clone size: NA
V gene: TRBV10-1

CDR3 DNA: TGTGCCAGCAGCGTTGGACAGAGACGCTTGTTGTTTTTT
CDR3 protein: CASSVGQRRLLFF
J gene: TRBJ1-4
D gene: NA
clone size: NA
V gene: TRBV3-1/TRBV3-2

CDR3 DNA: TGTGCCAGCAGGCCACACAGCGGGGGTCTGTTCTTC
CDR3 protein: CASRPHSGGLFF
J gene: TRBJ2-1
D gene: TRBD2
clone size: NA
V gene: TRBV27

CDR3 DNA: TGTGCCAGTATCGACCTCGGGACAGGCTACAATGAGCAGTTCTTC
CDR3 protein: CASIDLGTGYNEQFF
J gene: TRBJ2-1
D gene: TRBD1
clone size: NA
V gene: TRBV19

CDR3 DNA: TGTGCCAGCAGCCCAGACAGGGGACAGCCCCAGCATTTT
CDR3 protein: CASSPDRGQPQHF
J gene: TRBJ1-5
D gene: TRBD1
clone size: NA
V gene: TRBV3-1/TRBV3-2

CDR3 DNA: TGTGCCAGCAGTGAAGGAGCCGCTAGCACAGATACGCAGTATTTT
CDR3 protein: CASSEGAASTDTQYF
J gene: TRBJ2-3
D gene: NA
clone size: NA
V gene: TRBV6-1

CDR3 DNA: TGTGCCAGCAGTTTAGCTCTAGTCGTGCAGTATTTT
CDR3 protein: CASSLALVVQYF
J gene: TRBJ2-3
D gene: NA
clone size: NA
V gene: TRBV12-3/TRBV12-4

CDR3 DNA: TGTGCCAGCAGTTTCTTTTTCCCGGGACAGGCGATTAGGTCTCGGTATGGCTACACCTTC
CDR3 protein: CASSFFFPGQAIRSRYGYTF
J gene: TRBJ1-2
D gene: TRBD1
clone size: NA
V gene: TRBV28

CDR3 DNA: TGCGCCAGCAGCTTGGGTCTTGGCGCGGGGGCTTCTAGCACAGATACGCAGTATTTT
CDR3 protein: CASSLGLGAGASSTDTQYF
J gene: TRBJ2-3
D gene: NA
clone size: once
V gene: TRBV5-1

CDR3 DNA: TGTGCCTGGAGTCTGAGGGTGGACACTGAAGCTTTCTTT
CDR3 protein: CAWSLRVDTEAFF
J gene: TRBJ1-1
D gene: NA
clone size: NA
V gene: TRBV30

CDR3 DNA: TGTGCCAGCAGTGTCGTCTTGATTTTAGGCAATGAGGGCACTGAAGCTTTCTTT
CDR3 protein: CASSVVLILGNEGTEAFF
J gene: TRBJ1-1
D gene: NA
clone size: NA
V gene: TRBV6-1

CDR3 DNA: TGTGCCAGCAGCTCCAGGGTTGATGAAAAACTGTTTTTT
CDR3 protein: CASSSRVDEKLFF
J gene: TRBJ1-4
D gene: NA
clone size: NA
V gene: TRBV7-6

CDR3 DNA: TGTGCCAGCTCGTACCAGGGGGGAGCTTTCTTT
CDR3 protein: CASSYQGGAFF
J gene: TRBJ1-1
D gene: TRBD1
clone size: NA
V gene: TRBV18